A selection of T cell receptor beta chains follows, all from one sample in a study of graft-versus-host responses after intestinal transplantation. These TCRs' antigens remain unknown. TCRdb's copy holds only in-frame clones and misses some; the assay was immunoSEQ multiplex PCR. The repertoire holds roughly 99,000 clones, with roughly 87% as singletons. The sequenced sample was unstimulated CD4+ T cells sorted from spleen or lymph node cells, obtained before transplant. These receptors were collected from a human donor who was the organ donor for an intestinal transplant. CDR3s leave out the opening cysteine and the closing phenylalanine or tryptophan.

TRBV18	TRBJ1-4	ASSPKLNEKLF
TRBV5-1	TRBJ2-3	ASSLAPRGTGKSTDTQY
TRBV6-5	TRBJ2-3	ASSVRGQGRDTQY
TRBV4-2	TRBJ1-5	ASSQADRDQPQH
TRBV21-1	TRBJ2-7	ASSKARLAGSEQY
TRBV5-1	TRBJ2-7	ASSLGRGKLYEQY
TRBV28	TRBJ2-5	ASSSRPSSEPWETQY
TRBV10-1	TRBJ2-7	ASSPRRTGNFYEQY
TRBV14	TRBJ2-7	ASSTVYEEQY
TRBV5-4	TRBJ1-6	ASSLSRGSSYNSPLH
TRBV4-2	TRBJ2-3	ASSHTGALTDTQY
TRBV11-3	TRBJ2-1	ASSLGALSSGRGDEQF
TRBV11-3	TRBJ2-1	ASSLGQSSYNEQF
TRBV27	TRBJ2-7	ASSLKPIAAYEQY
TRBV5-1	TRBJ1-2	ASSYGQTYGYT
TRBV11-2	TRBJ2-2	ASSASGSSTGELF
TRBV7-2	TRBJ2-2	ASSFRTANTGELF
TRBV19	TRBJ1-5	ASSKWASDSNQPQH
TRBV27	TRBJ1-5	ASSLRDSNQPQH
TRBV6-5	TRBJ2-2	ASSSGDTGELF
TRBV18	TRBJ2-1	ASSLSGTSHNEQF
TRBV10-2	TRBJ2-5	ASRPTSGRQETQY
TRBV5-4	TRBJ1-1	ASSFTGTLNTEAF
TRBV5-6	TRBJ2-1	ASSYGTAYNEQF
TRBV10-1	TRBJ2-1	ASSASLAGGPPLF
TRBV6-1	TRBJ1-1	ASSEVPLNTEAF
TRBV9	TRBJ2-7	ASSVDLRGGEQY
TRBV10-1	TRBJ1-1	ASSGPGQGSGTEAF
TRBV11-2	TRBJ2-7	ASSTSEGRSYEQY
TRBV19	TRBJ1-1	ASSKQVNTEAF
TRBV6-5	TRBJ2-7	ASSSPLGGRPYEQY
TRBV7-6	TRBJ2-3	AVGPVTDTQY
TRBV7-8	TRBJ2-7	ASSLGAALARSSYEQY
TRBV6-1	TRBJ2-7	ASSESWRDYREQY
TRBV7-2	TRBJ2-5	ASSLLAGLETQY
TRBV29-1	TRBJ2-1	SVPKRSDYLSSYNEQF
TRBV6-5	TRBJ2-7	ASSYMGAVGEQY
TRBV18	-	ASSPPNRPYEQY
TRBV27	TRBJ1-2	ASSDTENYGYT
TRBV7-2	TRBJ2-7	ASSQLAGPTYEQY